This record looks at one T cell receptor (beta chain) sequence and its context. Produced via immunoSEQ multiplex PCR; TCRdb's table is partial and in-frame only. The table lists approximately 28,000 clones, 80% to 85% of them singletons. This sample was included in a study of PD-L1 blockade in urothelial cancer. Noted time point: peripheral blood 6 weeks after treatment start. The CDR3 runs to 15 residues. V shed 6 bases and J shed 4 bases, with 18 bases lying between them. Germline CDR1 reads SGHVS; CDR2 reads FQNEAQ. The clonotype comes from a man aged 70-80 years with urothelial cancer. Source: PBMCs, taken around atezolizumab (anti-PD-L1) treatment. The chain combines TRBV7-8 with TRBJ2-5; D gene ambiguous. CDR3 amino acids: CASSPLGQLGETQYF. The CDR3 bases are TGTGCCAGCAGTCCGCTCGGTCAGCTAGGAGAGACCCAGTACTTC.